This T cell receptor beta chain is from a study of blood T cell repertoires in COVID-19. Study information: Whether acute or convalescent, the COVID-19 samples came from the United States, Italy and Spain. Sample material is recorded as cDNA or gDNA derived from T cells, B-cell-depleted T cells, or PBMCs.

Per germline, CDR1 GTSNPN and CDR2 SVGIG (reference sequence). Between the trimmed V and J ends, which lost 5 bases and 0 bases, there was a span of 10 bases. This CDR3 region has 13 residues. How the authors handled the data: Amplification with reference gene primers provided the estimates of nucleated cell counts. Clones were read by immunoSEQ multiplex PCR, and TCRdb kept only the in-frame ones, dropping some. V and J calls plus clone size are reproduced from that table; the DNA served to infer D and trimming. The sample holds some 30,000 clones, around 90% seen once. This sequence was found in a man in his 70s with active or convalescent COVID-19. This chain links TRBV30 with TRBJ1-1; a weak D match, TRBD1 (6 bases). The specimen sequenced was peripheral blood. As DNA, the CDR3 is TGTGCCTGGGCGGGACACCTGAACACTGAAGCTTTCTTT. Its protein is CAWAGHLNTEAFF.